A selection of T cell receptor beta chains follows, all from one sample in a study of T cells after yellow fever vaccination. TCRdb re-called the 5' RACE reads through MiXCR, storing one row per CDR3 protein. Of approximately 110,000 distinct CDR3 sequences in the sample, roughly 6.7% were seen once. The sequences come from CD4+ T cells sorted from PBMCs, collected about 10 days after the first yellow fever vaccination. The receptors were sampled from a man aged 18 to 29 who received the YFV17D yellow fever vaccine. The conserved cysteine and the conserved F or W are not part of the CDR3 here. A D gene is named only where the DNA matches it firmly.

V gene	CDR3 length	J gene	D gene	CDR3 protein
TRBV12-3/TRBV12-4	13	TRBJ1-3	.	ASSSGRSSGNTIY
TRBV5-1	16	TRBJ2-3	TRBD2	ASSLGPQAGGHADTQY
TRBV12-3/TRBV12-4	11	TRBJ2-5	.	ASSLAVEGAQY
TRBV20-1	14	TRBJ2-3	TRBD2	SASSERGGLTDTQY
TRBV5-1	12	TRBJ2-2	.	ASSMDNPEGELF
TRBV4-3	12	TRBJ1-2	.	ASSQDPLGYGYT
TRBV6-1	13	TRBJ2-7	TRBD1	ASSLGGTGSYEQY
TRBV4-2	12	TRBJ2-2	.	ASSRGAVTGELF
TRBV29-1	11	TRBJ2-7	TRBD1	SVAGTASYEQY
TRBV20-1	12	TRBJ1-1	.	SARVALGNTEAF
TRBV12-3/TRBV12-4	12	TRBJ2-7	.	ASTSDNPQGEQY
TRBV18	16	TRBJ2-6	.	ASSPRAGPSSGANVLT
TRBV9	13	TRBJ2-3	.	ASSVTGTFTDTQY
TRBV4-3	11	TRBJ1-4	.	ASSQETGEKLF
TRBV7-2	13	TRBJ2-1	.	ASSLRIALYNEQF
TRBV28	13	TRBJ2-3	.	ASSWASEFTDTQY
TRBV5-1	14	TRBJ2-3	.	ASSLSRYSSTDTQY
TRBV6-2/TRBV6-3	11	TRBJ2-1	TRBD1	ASKTGQGDEQF
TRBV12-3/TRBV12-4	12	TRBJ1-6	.	ASRLAVGGSPLH
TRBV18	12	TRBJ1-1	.	ASSPISDTTEAF
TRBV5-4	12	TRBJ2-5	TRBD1	ASSLQGAAETQY
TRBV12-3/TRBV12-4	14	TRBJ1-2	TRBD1	ASSLRLGQGGYGYT
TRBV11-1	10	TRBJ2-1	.	ASSPLSSKQF
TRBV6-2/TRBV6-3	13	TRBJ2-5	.	ASSPGPYLQETQY
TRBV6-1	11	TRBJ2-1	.	ASSGRTYNEQF
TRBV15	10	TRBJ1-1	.	ATSRDVEGAF
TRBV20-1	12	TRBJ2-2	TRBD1	SAFGTGNTGELF
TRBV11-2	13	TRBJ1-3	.	ASSSLTGHGNTIY
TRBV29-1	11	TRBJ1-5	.	SVETATNQPQH
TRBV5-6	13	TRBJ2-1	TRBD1	ASSLTGQGYNEQF
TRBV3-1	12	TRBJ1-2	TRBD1	ASSPLGQSYGYT